A single sample is the source of the 18 T cell receptor beta chains below, sequenced in a study of PD-L1 blockade in urothelial cancer. Method: immunoSEQ multiplex PCR; TCRdb's copy keeps in-frame clones and lacks some. The sample shows tens of thousands of clones, about four fifths of them seen only once. The source material was PBMCs, sampled around atezolizumab (anti-PD-L1) treatment. The receptors were sampled from a man aged 65 to 79 with urothelial cancer.

This chain joins TRBV5-4 and TRBJ1-2; 8 positions agree with TRBD1. After removal of 2 bases from V and 6 bases from J, the junction contained 3 bases not matched to a gene. The CDR3 consists of 13 residues. The germline gives CDR1 SGHNT, CDR2 YYREEE (reference sequence). The CDR3 sequence: CASSFGQGDGYTF. CDR3 nucleotides: TGTGCCAGCAGCTTCGGACAGGGTGATGGCTACACCTTC. The full variable domain, rest sourced from reference TRBV5-4 and TRBJ1-2, is ETGVTQSPTHLIKTRGQQVTLRCSSQSGHNTVSWYQQALGQGPQFIFQYYREEENGRGNFPPRFSGLQFPNYSSELNVNALELDDSALYLCASSFGQGDGYTFGSGTRLTVV.

This chain connects TRBV7-2 to TRBJ1-1, with D possibly being TRBD1 (5 bases). Trimming left V 3 bases short and J 2 bases short, with 16 bases between. Germline CDR1 SGHTA, CDR2 FQGNSA. The CDR3 is made up of 16 amino acids. The CDR3: CASSFLRGVGNTEAFF. The CDR3, as DNA: TGTGCCAGCAGCTTCCTCCGGGGGGTGGGAAACACTGAAGCTTTCTTT.

The chain joins TRBV11-3 to TRBJ2-1, with D maybe TRBD1 (5 bases). Germline CDR1 is SGHNT and CDR2 is YENEEA. There are 15 residues in the CDR3. V was clipped by 2 bases and J by 0 bases, with 8 bases between them. CDR3: CASSLFQGSYNEQFF. The CDR3 nucleotides are TGTGCCAGCAGCTTATTTCAGGGCTCCTACAATGAGCAGTTCTTC.

The chain is built from TRBV29-1 and TRBJ1-2; 9 bases align to TRBD1. CDR3 length: 15 residues. V was pared by 4 bases and J by 0 bases, with 6 bases of the junction left unmatched. Germline V gene lookup returns CDR1 SQVTM and CDR2 ANQGSEA. The CDR3 spells CSVGGTGSSNYGYTF. CDR3 nucleotides: TGCAGCGTTGGTGGGACAGGGTCCTCTAACTATGGCTACACCTTC.

The CDR3 region is CASSQDPPTGLSDTQYF. In DNA, the CDR3 is TGCGCCAGCAGCCAAGACCCCCCGACAGGGTTATCTGATACGCAGTATTTT. The rearrangement uses TRBV4-1 and TRBJ2-3, with 7 bases that match TRBD1. This CDR3 contains 17 residues. Germline V gives CDR1 MGHRA, CDR2 YSYEKL. The ends lost 0 bases at V and 6 bases at J; junction bases unmatched: 12.

The CDR3 nucleotides read TGTGCCAGTATAGAGGGTAGTACAGATACGCAGTATTTT. Translated, it gives CASIEGSTDTQYF. The chain has TRBV19 and TRBJ2-3; tentatively, D is TRBD2 (5 bases). The V and J ends lost 7 bases and 3 bases respectively, with 11 bases between them. Germline CDR1 and CDR2: LNHDA and SQIVND (reference sequence). This CDR3 is 13 amino acids long.

The V and J genes are TRBV18 and TRBJ2-3, with 13 bases lining up with TRBD2. CDR3 length: 15 amino acids. CDR1 is KGHSH, CDR2 LQKENI, per germline. Unmatched junction bases numbered 1, after V lost 3 bases and J lost 4 bases. In DNA form, the CDR3 reads TGTGCCAGCTCACCTACTAGCGGGAGGGCAGATACGCAGTATTTT. Translating it yields CASSPTSGRADTQYF.

This chain connects TRBV9 to TRBJ1-2; D is possibly TRBD1 (5 bases). The V gene's germline CDR1 is SGDLS and CDR2 YYNGEE. V lost 4 bases and J 4 bases, leaving 14 bases between the germline ends. The CDR3 spans 14 residues. The CDR3 reads CASSPGYGRYGYTF. The CDR3 DNA follows: TGTGCCAGCAGCCCAGGGTACGGCCGCTATGGCTACACCTTC. Filled out from reference TRBV9 and TRBJ1-2, the complete variable domain reads DSGVTQTPKHLITATGQRVTLRCSPRSGDLSVYWYQQSLDQGLQFLIQYYNGEERAKGNILERFSAQQFPDLHSELNLSSLELGDSALYFCASSPGYGRYGYTFGSGTRLTVV.

The V call is TRBV10-3, the J call TRBJ2-3; a possible D gene is TRBD1 (6 bases). The CDR3 consists of 14 residues. Germline assignment: CDR1 ENHRY and CDR2 SYGVKD. V was trimmed by 3 bases and J by 4 bases, leaving 11 bases between them. The CDR3 here is CAISDRGGPDTQYF. The CDR3 DNA follows: TGTGCCATCAGTGACCGAGGGGGTCCAGATACGCAGTATTTT.

This chain links TRBV19 with TRBJ1-5; 9 bases map to TRBD1. Germline assignment: CDR1 LNHDA and CDR2 SQIVND (reference sequence). The CDR3 runs 16 residues. V lost 5 bases, J lost 1 base, and 6 bases stayed unmatched. CDR3 DNA: TGTGCCAGTAGTCGGACAGGGGAGGTCAGCAATCAGCCCCAGCATTTT. Residues: CASSRTGEVSNQPQHF.

V and J are TRBV9 and TRBJ1-4, with TRBD1 matching 8 bases. Germline V CDR1 and CDR2: SGDLS, YYNGEE. Unmatched junction bases numbered 10, after V lost 3 bases and J lost 12 bases. This CDR3 region has 14 residues. CDR3 DNA sequence: TGTGCCAGCAGCGGTATATCAGGGGGCGGCGAACTGTTTTTT. It codes for CASSGISGGGELFF. The full variable domain, its missing parts supplied by reference TRBV9 and TRBJ1-4, is DSGVTQTPKHLITATGQRVTLRCSPRSGDLSVYWYQQSLDQGLQFLIQYYNGEERAKGNILERFSAQQFPDLHSELNLSSLELGDSALYFCASSGISGGGELFFGSGTQLSVL.

The rearrangement uses TRBV5-1 and TRBJ1-1; 10 bases map to TRBD1. The V segment lost 5 bases and the J segment 7 bases; nucleotides outside the gene matches: 11. Per germline, CDR1 SGHRS and CDR2 YFSETQ. This CDR3 comprises 15 residues. DNA for the CDR3: TGCGCCAGCAGTAGTCGGGACAGGGGTCAGGGTGAAGCTTTCTTT. This translates into CASSSRDRGQGEAFF.

This chain links TRBV19 with TRBJ1-1, with TRBD1 as a possible D gene (6 bases). The CDR3 loop spans 15 amino acids. Looked up from germline, CDR1 is LNHDA and CDR2 is SQIVND (reference sequence). Trimming removed 4 bases from V and 4 bases from J, with 16 bases in between. For the CDR3, the DNA is TGTGCCAGTAGTAGTACAGGGTTAGGGGGCACTGAAGCTTTCTTT. Its translation is CASSSTGLGGTEAFF. The variable domain in full, with the rest retrieved from reference TRBV19 and TRBJ1-1, is DGGITQSPKYLFRKEGQNVTLSCEQNLNHDAMYWYRQDPGQGLRLIYYSQIVNDFQKGDIAEGYSVSREKKESFPLTVTSAQKNPTAFYLCASSSTGLGGTEAFFGQGTRLTVV.

This chain uses TRBV6-1 with TRBJ1-1; D call uncertain. Germline V gene lookup returns CDR1 MNHNS and CDR2 SASEGT. The CDR3 is 14 residues long. Trimming cost V 1 base and J 6 bases, with 12 bases left between them. The chain's CDR3 is CASSEGAQTAEAFF. CDR3 coding DNA: TGTGCCAGCAGTGAAGGGGCGCAAACCGCTGAAGCTTTCTTT.

This clone is a singleton in its sample. The CDR3 here is CASSGTRGRTETQYF. Here the CDR3 DNA reads TGTGCCAGCAGTGGGACCAGGGGGCGCACGGAGACCCAGTACTTC. The chain is built from TRBV6-1 and TRBJ2-5, with 8 bases that match TRBD1. V dropped 4 bases and J dropped 5; count of bases not matched to a gene: 9. This CDR3 is 15 amino acids long. CDR1 is MNHNS and CDR2 is SASEGT in the germline V gene.

The rearrangement links TRBV6-4 to TRBJ2-1, with a possible D match to TRBD2 (5 bases). Germline CDR1 is MRHNA and CDR2 is SNTAGT. The CDR3 is made up of 18 amino acids. V was shortened by 0 bases and J by 6 bases, with 21 bases between the two germline ends. CDR3 sequence: CASSDSLRRNLVGNEQFF. The CDR3 nucleotides read TGTGCCAGCAGTGACTCGTTAAGGAGGAACTTGGTTGGCAATGAGCAGTTCTTC.

The V gene is TRBV9, the J gene TRBJ2-3; D not resolved. Trimming removed 0 bases from V and 0 bases from J, with 5 bases in between. Germline loops: CDR1 SGDLS, CDR2 YYNGEE. CDR3 size: 14 residues. This CDR3 is CASSVEESTDTQYF. The CDR3 nucleotides read TGTGCCAGCAGCGTAGAGGAGAGCACAGATACGCAGTATTTT.

The J gene is TRBJ2-4, the V gene TRBV27; D is ambiguous. The CDR3 runs 16 residues. Trimming cost V 8 bases and J 1 base, with 18 bases left between them. Germline lookup yields CDR1 MNHEY and CDR2 SMNVEV (reference sequence). The CDR3 spells CASGPVPNSAKNIQYF. The CDR3 nucleotides are TGTGCCAGCGGGCCTGTGCCCAACTCGGCCAAAAACATTCAGTACTTC.